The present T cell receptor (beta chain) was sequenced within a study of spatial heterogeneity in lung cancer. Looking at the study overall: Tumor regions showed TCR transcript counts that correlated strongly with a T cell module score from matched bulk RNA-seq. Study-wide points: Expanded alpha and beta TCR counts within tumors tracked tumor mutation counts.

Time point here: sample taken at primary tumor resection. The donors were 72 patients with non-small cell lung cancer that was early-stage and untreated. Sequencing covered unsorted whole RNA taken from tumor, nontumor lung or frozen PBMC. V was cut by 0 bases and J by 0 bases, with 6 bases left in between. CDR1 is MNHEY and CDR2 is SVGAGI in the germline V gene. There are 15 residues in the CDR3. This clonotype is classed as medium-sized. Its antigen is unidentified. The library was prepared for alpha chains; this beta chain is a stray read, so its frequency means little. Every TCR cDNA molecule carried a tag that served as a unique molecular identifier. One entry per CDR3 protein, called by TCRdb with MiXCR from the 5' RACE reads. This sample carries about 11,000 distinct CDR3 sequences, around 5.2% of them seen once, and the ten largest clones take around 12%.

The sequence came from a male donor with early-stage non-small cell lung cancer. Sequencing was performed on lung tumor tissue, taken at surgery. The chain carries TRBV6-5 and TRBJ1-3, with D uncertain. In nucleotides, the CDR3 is TGTGCCAGCAGTTACTCATGGCCCTCTGGAAACACCATATATTTT. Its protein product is CASSYSWPSGNTIYF.